The 27 T cell receptor beta chains given below trace back to one sample, sequenced in a study of T cell responses to AZD1222 COVID-19 vaccine. Using immunoSEQ multiplex PCR, the repertoire was profiled, and TCRdb retains in-frame clones only, with some absent. The repertoire holds about 120,000 clones, approximately 85% seen once, with 3.9% in the top ten. Source: peripheral blood, taken on day 0 of MenACWY control vaccination. Receptors originate from an adult in good health.

This clone was detected only once. The rearrangement uses TRBV7-2 and TRBJ1-1, with D perhaps matching TRBD1 (6 bases). This CDR3 contains 15 residues. Trimming removed 3 bases at V and 5 bases at J, with 16 bases between. CDR1 is SGHTA, CDR2 FQGNSA, per germline. In DNA, the CDR3 is TGTGCCAGCAGCTTCCGAGAACAGGGCGGGACTGAAGCTTTCTTT. Translated, it gives CASSFREQGGTEAFF.

The rearrangement uses TRBV14 and TRBJ1-4; D not resolved. This CDR3 comprises 15 residues. Trimming stripped 3 bases from V and 0 bases from J, with 8 bases between. Germline V gives CDR1 SGHDN, CDR2 FVKESK. The CDR3 sequence: CASSQGVATNEKLFF. CDR3 sequence (DNA): TGTGCCAGCAGCCAGGGAGTAGCAACTAATGAAAAACTGTTTTTT.

The chain joins TRBV11-2 to TRBJ1-1; 11 nucleotides line up with TRBD1. The CDR3 has 20 amino acids. V lost 0 bases, J lost 1 base, and 13 bases stayed unmatched. Germline values: CDR1 SGHAT, CDR2 FQNNGV. DNA for the CDR3: TGTGCCAGCAGCTTAGATCCCCCGTGGACAGGGGGCCCCACGAACACTGAAGCTTTCTTT. Translated: CASSLDPPWTGGPTNTEAFF.

This sequence joins TRBV21-1 and TRBJ1-2; the table names TRBD1, a call not compared with the DNA. TRBV21-1 is reported as a pseudogene. This CDR3 region has 14 residues. The CDR3 sequence is CASTERTGFYGYTF. Here the CDR3 DNA reads TGTGCCAGCACCGAAAGGACAGGCTTCTATGGCTACACCTTC.

The gene calls are TRBV27 and TRBJ1-6; 7 nucleotides agree with TRBD1. The germline CDR1 and CDR2 sequences are MNHEY and SMNVEV (reference sequence). V lost 2 bases and J lost 10; bases outside the gene matches: 8. CDR3 length equals 15 residues. The CDR3 DNA reads TGTGCCAGCAGTTTACGCCGGGACAGTTGGTCACCCCTCCACTTT. Translation gives CASSLRRDSWSPLHF.

The count of this clone is one. The chain carries TRBV18 and TRBJ1-4; no reliable D call. V lost 1 base and J 7 bases, leaving 10 bases between the germline ends. This CDR3 is built from 14 residues. The germline gives CDR1 KGHSH, CDR2 LQKENI. This chain's CDR3 is CASSPRGVGEKLFF. In DNA, the CDR3 is TGTGCCAGCTCACCACGGGGTGTGGGTGAAAAACTGTTTTTT.

This chain connects TRBV5-1 to TRBJ2-2; a possible D gene is TRBD2 (6 bases). Germline CDR1 and CDR2: SGHRS and YFSETQ. The CDR3 contains 18 residues. Trimming cost V 0 bases and J 5 bases, with 20 bases left between them. CDR3 region: CASSLGFDTGGKTGELFF. The CDR3 DNA sequence: TGCGCCAGCAGCTTGGGATTTGATACCGGGGGAAAAACCGGGGAGCTGTTTTTT.

The rearrangement links TRBV7-9 to TRBJ2-5, with D perhaps TRBD1 or TRBD2 (5 bases each). Germline V gene sequence: CDR1 SEHNR, CDR2 FQNEAQ (reference sequence). With 5 bases removed from V and 2 bases from J, the gap between germline ends came to 12 bases. The CDR3 totals 14 residues. CDR3 amino acids: CASSPQGGQETQYF. The DNA of the CDR3 is TGTGCCAGCAGCCCCCAGGGCGGGCAAGAGACCCAGTACTTC.

J is TRBJ2-1 and V is TRBV24-1, with TRBD2 matching 7 bases. Germline V gene sequence: CDR1 KGHDR, CDR2 SFDVKD. V was clipped by 7 bases and J by 1 base; unmatched bases: 3. This CDR3 contains 14 residues. The CDR3 DNA sequence: TGTGCCACCAGCACGGGGGGTTCCTACAATGAGCAGTTCTTC. Protein: CATSTGGSYNEQFF.

This clone was counted a single time. This chain uses TRBV18 with TRBJ2-1; 16 bases align to TRBD2. J lost 1 base, V lost 3 bases, and 3 bases had no gene match. This CDR3 is built from 18 residues. Germline-derived CDR1 and CDR2 are KGHSH and LQKENI. The CDR3 sequence is CASSPGLAGGPSYNEQFF. The CDR3, as DNA: TGTGCCAGCTCACCGGGACTAGCGGGGGGGCCGTCCTACAATGAGCAGTTCTTC.

The sample holds a few counts of this clone. The rearrangement uses TRBV5-5 and TRBJ1-4; TRBD1 matches 7 bases. CDR1 and CDR2 from the germline V gene are SGHKS and YYEKEE (reference sequence). V dropped 4 bases and J dropped 7; count of bases not matched to a gene: 10. The CDR3 is 15 amino acids. The CDR3 loop is CASSLYRGEGEKLFF. The CDR3 nucleotides read TGTGCCAGCAGCCTATACAGGGGAGAGGGTGAAAAACTGTTTTTT. Full variable domain (remainder filled in from reference TRBV5-5 and TRBJ1-4): DAGVTQSPTHLIKTRGQQVTLRCSPISGHKSVSWYQQVLGQGPQFIFQYYEKEERGRGNFPDRFSARQFPNYSSELNVNALLLGDSALYLCASSLYRGEGEKLFFGSGTQLSVL.

This clone has a single count. The chain uses TRBV5-1 and TRBJ1-6, with a possible D match to TRBD1 (6 bases). Germline loops: CDR1 SGHRS, CDR2 YFSETQ. The CDR3 totals 14 residues. Between the trimmed V and J ends, which lost 2 bases and 7 bases, there was a span of 10 bases. This CDR3 reads CASSFRGMNSPLHF. In DNA, the CDR3 is TGCGCCAGCAGCTTCAGGGGAATGAATTCACCCCTCCACTTT.

This clone was seen only a few times. The chain is built from TRBV28 and TRBJ1-5; TRBD1 is a possible D gene (5 bases). The CDR3 extends over 14 amino acids. Germline V gene data show CDR1 as MDHEN and CDR2 as SYDVKM. V was trimmed by 3 bases and J by 6 bases, leaving 12 bases between them. The CDR3 spells CASSFVGGGQPQHF. CDR3 coding DNA: TGTGCCAGCAGTTTCGTGGGGGGGGGTCAGCCCCAGCATTTT.

This chain uses TRBV6-2 or TRBV6-3 with TRBJ1-5; 10 nucleotides align to TRBD1. Trimming cost V 0 bases and J 6 bases; bases outside gene matches: 5. The CDR3 is 16 amino acids. Germline CDR1 is MNHEY and CDR2 is SVGEGT. The CDR3 loop is CASSYSFDRGPQPQHF. CDR3 sequence (DNA): TGTGCCAGCAGTTACTCATTTGACAGGGGGCCTCAGCCCCAGCATTTT.

The chain links TRBV6-2 or TRBV6-3 to TRBJ2-5, with 9 bases lining up with TRBD1. CDR3 length: 14 residues. Germline trimming cut 6 bases from V and 4 bases from J; bases unmatched to any gene: 6. Germline CDR1 is MNHEY and CDR2 is SVGEGT. The CDR3 nucleotides are TGTGCCAGCAGCCGTCTGGACAGGGGAGAGACCCAGTACTTC. Translation: CASSRLDRGETQYF.

The chain joins TRBV19 to TRBJ2-2; no clear D gene. Germline V gives CDR1 LNHDA, CDR2 SQIVND (reference sequence). Trimming cost V 5 bases and J 5 bases, with 12 bases left between them. The CDR3 consists of 14 residues. The CDR3 coding sequence is TGTGCCAGTAGTCTGGGGTTTTCGACCGGGGAGCTGTTTTTT. It translates to CASSLGFSTGELFF.

The gene calls are TRBV10-2 and TRBJ1-2; D remains unclear. Trimming shortened V by 3 bases and J by 3 bases, and 8 bases separated the two germline ends. The CDR3 is 13 amino acids. Germline V CDR1 and CDR2: WSHSY, SAAADI. CDR3 protein: CASSEERDYGYTF. The DNA of the CDR3 is TGCGCCAGCAGTGAAGAGAGAGACTATGGCTACACCTTC.

J is TRBJ1-2 and V is TRBV4-3; TRBD1 agrees at 8 bases. The CDR3 extends over 14 amino acids. V lost 2 bases and J lost 3; bases outside the gene matches: 2. Germline V gives CDR1 LGHNA, CDR2 YSLEER. CDR3 in DNA: TGCGCCAGCAGCCAACCGGGACAGGACTATGGCTACACCTTC. It specifies CASSQPGQDYGYTF.

The V call is TRBV2, the J call TRBJ2-3, with D hard to call. V lost 6 bases, J lost 6 bases, and 13 bases lay in between. CDR1 is SNHLY and CDR2 is FYNNEI in the germline V gene. CDR3 length: 13 residues. CDR3 sequence reads: CASRLDVADTQYF. CDR3 coding DNA: TGTGCCAGCAGACTCGACGTTGCTGATACGCAGTATTTT.

V and J are TRBV19 and TRBJ1-1; D gene ambiguous. The CDR3 contains 17 residues. Germline assignment: CDR1 LNHDA and CDR2 SQIVND (reference sequence). The V gene lost 7 bases and the J gene lost 0 bases, with 21 bases spanning the gap. The CDR3 is CASTIRGLSGMNTEAFF. The CDR3, as DNA: TGTGCCAGTACCATACGGGGTCTAAGTGGAATGAACACTGAAGCTTTCTTT.

The chain couples TRBV7-2 to TRBJ2-3; unclear D gene. CDR1 is SGHTA, CDR2 FQGNSA, per germline. This CDR3 spans 13 amino acids. V lost 5 bases, J lost 2 bases, and 8 bases lay in between. CDR3 bases: TGTGCCAGCAGCGCCCCTTCCACAGATACGCAGTATTTT. It is translated as CASSAPSTDTQYF.

The gene calls are TRBV28 and TRBJ2-1; D not resolved. Trimming cost V 4 bases and J 10 bases, with 11 bases left between them. The V gene's germline CDR1 is MDHEN and CDR2 SYDVKM. The CDR3 runs 12 residues. The CDR3 nucleotides read TGTGCCAGCAGTTCCGAAAGAGAAGAGCAGTTCTTC. Protein product: CASSSEREEQFF.

As to this clone: An end of the junction does not agree with germline; a read error may underlie this. The chain is built from TRBV20-1 and TRBJ1-1; D is unclear. The CDR3 runs to 11 residues. Germline V gene sequence: CDR1 DFQATT, CDR2 SNEGSKA (reference sequence). CDR3 amino acids: CSARDQLAGRF. The CDR3 DNA reads TGCAGTGCTAGAGATCAGCTCGCCGGACGTTTT.

CDR3 nucleotides: TGTGCCAGTAGTATCCCCGGGTTGTCCCAAGAGACCCAGTACTTC. Amino acid sequence: CASSIPGLSQETQYF. The chain employs TRBV19 and TRBJ2-5; no reliable D call. Trimming cost V 3 bases and J 1 base, with 12 bases left between them. The CDR3 extends over 15 amino acids. Per the germline V gene, CDR1 is LNHDA and CDR2 is SQIVND (reference sequence).

The rearrangement joins TRBV6-6 to TRBJ2-5, with 10 bases fitting TRBD1. V trimming: 7 bases; J trimming: 5 bases; junction bases outside the gene matches: 10. Germline CDR1 MNHNY, CDR2 SVGAGI (reference sequence). The CDR3 has 15 residues. In DNA form, the CDR3 reads TGTGCCAGCAAGACCGGGACAGGGGTGGGGGAGACCCAGTACTTC. The encoded protein is CASKTGTGVGETQYF.

Details on this clone: Additional DNA sequences in this sample encode the identical CDR3. The gene calls are TRBV15 and TRBJ1-2; tentative D call: TRBD1 (5 bases). Trimming pared 1 base from V and 2 bases from J, leaving 8 bases between. This CDR3 is built from 14 residues. Germline lookup yields CDR1 LNHNV and CDR2 YYDKDF (reference sequence). In nucleotides, the CDR3 is TGTGCCACCAGCAGAGGGGACGGGAACTATGGCTACACCTTC. Residues: CATSRGDGNYGYTF.

This clone was detected once. The rearrangement joins TRBV4-2 to TRBJ2-3; 8 nucleotides align to TRBD1. The CDR3 loop spans 15 amino acids. Germline assignment: CDR1 LGHNA and CDR2 YNFKEQ. V shed 7 bases and J 1 base; nucleotides not matched to a gene: 7. The CDR3 DNA is TGTGCCAGCACCCTTGAGGACAGGGGCACAGATACGCAGTATTTT. It yields the protein CASTLEDRGTDTQYF.